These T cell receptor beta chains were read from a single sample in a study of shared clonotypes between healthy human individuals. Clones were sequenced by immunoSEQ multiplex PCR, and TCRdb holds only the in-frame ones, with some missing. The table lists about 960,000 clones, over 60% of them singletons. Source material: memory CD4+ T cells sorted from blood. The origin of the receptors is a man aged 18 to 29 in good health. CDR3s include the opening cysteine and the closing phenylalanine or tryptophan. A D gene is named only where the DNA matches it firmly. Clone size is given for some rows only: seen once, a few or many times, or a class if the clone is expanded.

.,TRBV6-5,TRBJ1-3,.,CASHSSGNTIYF,TGTGCCAGCCACAGCTCTGGAAACACCATATATTTT
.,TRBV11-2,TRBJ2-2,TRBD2,CASSSRGAGVATGELFF,TGTGCCAGCAGCTCCCGTGGCGCGGGAGTCGCAACCGGGGAGCTGTTTTTT
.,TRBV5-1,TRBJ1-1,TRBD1,CASSLEGGNPKGAFF,TGCGCCAGCAGCTTGGAAGGGGGCAACCCTAAGGGGGCTTTCTTT
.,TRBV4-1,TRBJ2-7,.,CASSQGGAGAYEQYF,TGCGCCAGCAGCCAGGGAGGAGCGGGTGCCTACGAGCAGTACTTC
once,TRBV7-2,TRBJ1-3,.,CASSQTGSVGNTIYF,TGTGCCAGCAGCCAAACAGGGTCGGTTGGAAACACCATATATTTT
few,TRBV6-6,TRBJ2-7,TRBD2,CASSLLAGVNEQYF,TGTGCCAGCAGTCTCCTAGCGGGAGTAAACGAGCAGTACTTC
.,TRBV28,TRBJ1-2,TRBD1,CASSLKWTGNYGYTF,TGTGCCAGCAGTTTAAAGTGGACAGGGAACTATGGCTACACCTTC
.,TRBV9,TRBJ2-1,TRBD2,CASSGPGGAGSYNEQFF,TGTGCCAGCAGCGGCCCGGGGGGAGCGGGATCCTACAATGAGCAGTTCTTC
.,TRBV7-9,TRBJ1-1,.,CASSRQIEAFF,TGTGCCAGCAGCCGACAGATTGAAGCTTTCTTT
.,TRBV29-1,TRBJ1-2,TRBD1,CSVEGQGARYTF,TGCAGCGTTGAGGGACAGGGGGCTCGCTACACCTTC
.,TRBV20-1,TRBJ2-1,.,CSATPGDEQFF,TGCAGTGCTACCCCGGGAGATGAGCAGTTCTTC
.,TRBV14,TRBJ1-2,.,CASSPGQWGYTF,TGTGCCAGCAGCCCTGGACAGTGGGGCTACACCTTC
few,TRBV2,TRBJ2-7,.,CASEVELAEQYF,TGTGCCAGCGAGGTGGAGTTGGCCGAGCAGTACTTC
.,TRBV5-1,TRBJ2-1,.,CASQVSGGTYNEQFF,TGCGCCAGCCAGGTCAGCGGCGGGACCTACAATGAGCAGTTCTTC
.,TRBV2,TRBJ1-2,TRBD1,CASSARTGDYGYTF,TGTGCCAGCAGTGCCCGAACAGGGGACTATGGCTACACCTTC
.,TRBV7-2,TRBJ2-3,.,CASSPASPDTQYF,TGTGCCAGCAGCCCCGCCAGCCCAGATACGCAGTATTTT
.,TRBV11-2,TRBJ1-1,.,CASSLGVGTEAFF,TGTGCCAGCAGCTTGGGGGTTGGCACTGAAGCTTTCTTT
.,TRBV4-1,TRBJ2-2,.,CASSQGEATGELFF,TGCGCCAGCAGCCAAGGGGAGGCCACCGGGGAGCTGTTTTTT
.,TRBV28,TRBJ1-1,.,CAGSTNTEAFF,TGTGCCGGGTCGACGAACACTGAAGCTTTCTTT
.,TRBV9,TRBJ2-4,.,CASSPIGGVKDIQYF,TGTGCCAGCAGCCCAATAGGGGGAGTGAAGGACATTCAGTACTTC
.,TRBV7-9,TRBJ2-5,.,CASSRPGNVGIETQYF,TGTGCCAGCAGCCGACCCGGGAACGTCGGGATTGAGACCCAGTACTTC
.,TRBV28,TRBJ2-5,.,CASSSEEVAKETQYF,TGTGCCAGCAGCTCAGAGGAGGTAGCCAAAGAGACCCAGTACTTC
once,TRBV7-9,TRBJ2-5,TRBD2,CASSLRLAGETQYF,TGTGCCAGCAGCTTAAGACTAGCGGGAGAGACCCAGTACTTC
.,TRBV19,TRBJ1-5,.,CASSIQGLDNQPQHF,TGTGCCAGTAGTATCCAGGGGTTAGACAATCAGCCCCAGCATTTT
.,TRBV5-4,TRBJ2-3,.,CASSFVKDTQYF,TGTGCCAGCAGCTTTGTAAAAGATACGCAGTATTTT
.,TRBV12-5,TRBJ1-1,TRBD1,CASGLVVSTGKGTEAFF,TGTGCTAGTGGTTTGGTAGTTTCGACAGGGAAGGGCACTGAAGCTTTCTTT
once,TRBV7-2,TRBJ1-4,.,CASSRRLLTNEKLFF,TGTGCCAGCAGCCGCAGACTACTAACTAATGAAAAACTGTTTTTT
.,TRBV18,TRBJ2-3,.,CASSPVPGSTDTQYF,TGTGCCAGCTCACCAGTCCCAGGGAGCACAGATACGCAGTATTTT
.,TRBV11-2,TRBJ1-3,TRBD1,CASSLDGDSTLYF,TGTGCCAGCAGCTTAGATGGGGACAGCACTCTATATTTT
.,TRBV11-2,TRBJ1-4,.,CASSPARPNNEKLFF,TGTGCCAGCAGCCCCGCCCGTCCCAATAATGAAAAACTGTTTTTT
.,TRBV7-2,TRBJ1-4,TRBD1,CASRGQGGEKLFF,TGTGCCAGCAGGGGACAGGGAGGAGAAAAACTGTTTTTT
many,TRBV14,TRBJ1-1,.,CASSHMVAFF,TGTGCCAGCAGCCATATGGTGGCTTTCTTT
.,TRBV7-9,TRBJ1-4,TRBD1,CASSWTQGAGEKLFF,TGTGCCAGCAGCTGGACACAGGGGGCCGGGGAAAAACTGTTTTTT
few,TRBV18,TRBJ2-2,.,CASSRDTVFTGELFF,TGTGCCAGCTCACGGGATACAGTGTTCACCGGGGAGCTGTTTTTT
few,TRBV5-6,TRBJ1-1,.,CASSSGFAEAFF,TGTGCCAGCAGTTCAGGGTTCGCTGAAGCTTTCTTT
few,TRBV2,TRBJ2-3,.,CASSDGVGTDTQYF,TGTGCCAGCAGTGACGGTGTCGGCACAGATACGCAGTATTTT
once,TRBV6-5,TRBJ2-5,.,CASRSLSETQYF,TGTGCCAGCAGGTCCCTCTCGGAGACCCAGTACTTC
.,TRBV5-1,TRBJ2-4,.,CASSGGGIAAKNIQYF,TGCGCCAGCAGCGGTGGGGGAATCGCTGCCAAAAACATTCAGTACTTC
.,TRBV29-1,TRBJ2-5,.,CSVERGGKTQYF,TGCAGCGTTGAAAGGGGGGGAAAGACCCAGTACTTC
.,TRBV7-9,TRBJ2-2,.,CASSPAANTGELFF,TGTGCCAGCAGCCCGGCAGCTAACACCGGGGAGCTGTTTTTT
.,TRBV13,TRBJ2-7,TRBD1,CASSFGQGVTYEQYF,TGTGCCAGCAGCTTTGGGCAGGGGGTAACCTACGAGCAGTACTTC
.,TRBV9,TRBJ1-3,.,CASSVASGVTGNTIYF,TGTGCCAGCAGCGTAGCCTCCGGAGTCACCGGAAACACCATATATTTT
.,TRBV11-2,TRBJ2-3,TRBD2,CASSKSLAGTSDTQYF,TGTGCCAGCAGCAAATCCCTAGCGGGGACTTCAGATACGCAGTATTTT
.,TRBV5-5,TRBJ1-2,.,CASSPGAPTHYGYTF,TGTGCCAGCAGCCCGGGAGCCCCAACCCACTATGGCTACACCTTC
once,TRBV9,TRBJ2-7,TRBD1,CASTKGAGTGGSEQYF,TGTGCCAGCACCAAGGGCGCCGGGACAGGAGGCAGCGAGCAGTACTTC
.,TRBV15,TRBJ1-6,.,CATSRDSNSPLHF,TGTGCCACCAGCAGGGACAGCAATTCACCCCTCCACTTT
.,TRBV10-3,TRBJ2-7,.,CAISESVPPRNDEQYF,TGTGCCATCAGTGAGTCGGTCCCGCCCCGGAACGACGAGCAGTACTTC
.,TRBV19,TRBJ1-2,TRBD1,CASRSGDRVDGYGYTF,TGTGCCAGTAGGTCCGGAGACAGGGTTGATGGCTATGGCTACACCTTC
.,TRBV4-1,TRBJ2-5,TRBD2,CASSLDPSGGGRSEETQYF,TGCGCCAGCAGCTTGGATCCTAGCGGGGGTGGGCGGTCGGAAGAGACCCAGTACTTC
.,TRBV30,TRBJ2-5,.,CAWRGAGLTKETQYF,TGTGCCTGGAGGGGGGCGGGATTAACCAAAGAGACCCAGTACTTC
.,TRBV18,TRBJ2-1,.,CASSSSGRYEQFF,TGTGCCAGCTCCTCTTCGGGGCGATATGAGCAGTTCTTC
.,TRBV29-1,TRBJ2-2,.,CSSLGGTGELFF,TGCAGCTCACTTGGGGGGACCGGGGAGCTGTTTTTT
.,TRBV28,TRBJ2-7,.,CASSFGSALYEQYF,TGTGCCAGCAGTTTTGGGTCCGCGCTCTACGAGCAGTACTTC
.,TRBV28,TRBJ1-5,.,CASSLPGFGNQPQHF,TGTGCCAGCAGTTTACCGGGTTTTGGCAATCAGCCCCAGCATTTT
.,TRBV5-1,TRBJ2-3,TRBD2,CASSPGLARVTDTQYF,TGCGCCAGCAGCCCGGGACTAGCGAGAGTCACAGATACGCAGTATTTT
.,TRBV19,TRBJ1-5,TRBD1,CASSIGGGTVSNQPQHF,TGTGCCAGTAGTATTGGCGGTGGGACAGTGAGCAATCAGCCCCAGCATTTT
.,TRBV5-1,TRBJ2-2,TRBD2,CASSLTSGVGNTGELFF,TGCGCCAGCAGCTTGACTAGCGGGGTCGGTAACACCGGGGAGCTGTTTTTT